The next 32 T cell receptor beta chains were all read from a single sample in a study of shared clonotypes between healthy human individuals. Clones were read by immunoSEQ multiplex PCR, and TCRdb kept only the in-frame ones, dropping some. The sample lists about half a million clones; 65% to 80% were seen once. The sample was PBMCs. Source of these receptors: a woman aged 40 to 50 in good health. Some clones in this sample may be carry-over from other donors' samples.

The CDR3 bases are TGTGCCAGCAGTGAAGGATCTAGCCTTTACTACAATGAGCAGTTCTTC. Residues: CASSEGSSLYYNEQFF. The chain joins TRBV6-4 to TRBJ2-1, with D perhaps matching TRBD2 (5 bases). V gave up 3 bases and J gave up 3 bases, with 15 bases separating them. Germline lookup yields CDR1 MRHNA and CDR2 SNTAGT. This CDR3 has 16 amino acids.

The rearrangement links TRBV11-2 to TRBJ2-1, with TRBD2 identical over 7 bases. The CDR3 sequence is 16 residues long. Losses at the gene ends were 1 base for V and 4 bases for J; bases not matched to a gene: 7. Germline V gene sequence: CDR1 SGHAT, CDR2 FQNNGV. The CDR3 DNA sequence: TGTGCCAGCAGCTTAGGACTGGCGGGAGCTTACAATGAGCAGTTCTTC. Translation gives CASSLGLAGAYNEQFF.

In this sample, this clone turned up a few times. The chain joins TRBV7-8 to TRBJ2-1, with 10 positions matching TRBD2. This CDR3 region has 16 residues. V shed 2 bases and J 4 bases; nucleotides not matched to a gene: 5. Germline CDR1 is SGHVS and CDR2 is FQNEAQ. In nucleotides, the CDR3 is TGTGCCAGCAGCTTATCCTGGACTAGCGGATACAATGAGCAGTTCTTC. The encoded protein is CASSLSWTSGYNEQFF.

The CDR3 reads CASSLLVRGRNEQFF. The CDR3 DNA is TGTGCCAGCAGTTTATTGGTACGTGGAAGGAATGAGCAGTTCTTC. The gene calls are TRBV28 and TRBJ2-1; D gene ambiguous. The CDR3 length is 15 residues. Germline V CDR1 and CDR2: MDHEN, SYDVKM. V dropped 1 base and J dropped 7 bases, with 14 bases sitting between them.

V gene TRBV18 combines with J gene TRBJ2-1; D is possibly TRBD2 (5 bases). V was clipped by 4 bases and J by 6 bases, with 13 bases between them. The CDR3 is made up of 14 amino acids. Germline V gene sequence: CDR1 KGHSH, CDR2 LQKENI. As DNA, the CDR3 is TGTGCCAGCTCACTGCAACTAGGGCGCAATGAGCAGTTCTTC. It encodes CASSLQLGRNEQFF. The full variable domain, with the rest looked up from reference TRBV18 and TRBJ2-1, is NAGVMQNPRHLVRRRGQEARLRCSPMKGHSHVYWYRQLPEEGLKFMVYLQKENIIDESGMPKERFSAEFPKEGPSILRIQQVVRGDSAAYFCASSLQLGRNEQFFGPGTRLTVL.

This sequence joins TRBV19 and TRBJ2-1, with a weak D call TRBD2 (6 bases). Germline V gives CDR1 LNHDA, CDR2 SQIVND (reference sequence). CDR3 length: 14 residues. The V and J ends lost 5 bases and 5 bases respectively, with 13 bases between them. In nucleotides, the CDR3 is TGTGCCAGTAGTCCTCGGCAGCGGGACAATGAGCAGTTCTTC. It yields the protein CASSPRQRDNEQFF.

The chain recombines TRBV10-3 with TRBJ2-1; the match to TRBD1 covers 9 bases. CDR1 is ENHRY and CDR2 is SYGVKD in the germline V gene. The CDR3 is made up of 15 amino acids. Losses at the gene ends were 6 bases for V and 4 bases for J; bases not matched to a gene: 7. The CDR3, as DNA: TGTGCCATCAGGCGAGGGACAGGGTCTTACAATGAGCAGTTCTTC. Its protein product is CAIRRGTGSYNEQFF.

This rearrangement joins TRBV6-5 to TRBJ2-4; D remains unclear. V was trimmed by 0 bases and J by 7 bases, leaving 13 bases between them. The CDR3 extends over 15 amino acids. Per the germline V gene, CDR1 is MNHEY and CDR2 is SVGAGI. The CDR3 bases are TGTGCCAGCAGTTACTCGATATTGGGCGCTAACATTCAGTACTTC. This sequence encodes CASSYSILGANIQYF.

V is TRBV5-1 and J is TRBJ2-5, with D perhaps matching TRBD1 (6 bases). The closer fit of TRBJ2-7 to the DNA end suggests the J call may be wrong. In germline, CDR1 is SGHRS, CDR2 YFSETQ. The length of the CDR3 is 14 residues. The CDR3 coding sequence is TGCGCCAGCAGCTCCGGGTGGACAGTATACGAGCAGTACTTC. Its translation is CASSSGWTVYEQYF.

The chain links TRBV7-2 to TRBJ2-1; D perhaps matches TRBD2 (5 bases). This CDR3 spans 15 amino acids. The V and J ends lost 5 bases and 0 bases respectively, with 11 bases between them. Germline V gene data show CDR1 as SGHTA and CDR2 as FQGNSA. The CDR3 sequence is CASSPTSNSYNEQFF. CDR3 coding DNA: TGTGCCAGCAGCCCCACTAGTAACTCCTACAATGAGCAGTTCTTC.

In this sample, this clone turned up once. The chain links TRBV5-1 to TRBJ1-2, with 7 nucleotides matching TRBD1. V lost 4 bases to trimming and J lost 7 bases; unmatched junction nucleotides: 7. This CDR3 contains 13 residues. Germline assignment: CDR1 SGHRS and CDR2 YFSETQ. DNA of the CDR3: TGCGCCAGCAGCCCAACAGGGGACGCTGGCTACACCTTC. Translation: CASSPTGDAGYTF.

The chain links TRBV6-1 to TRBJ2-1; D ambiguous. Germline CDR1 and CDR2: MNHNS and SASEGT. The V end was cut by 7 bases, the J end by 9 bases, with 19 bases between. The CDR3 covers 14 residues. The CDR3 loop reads CASKPDSNSGEQFF. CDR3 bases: TGTGCCAGCAAACCAGACTCCAATTCGGGTGAGCAGTTCTTC.

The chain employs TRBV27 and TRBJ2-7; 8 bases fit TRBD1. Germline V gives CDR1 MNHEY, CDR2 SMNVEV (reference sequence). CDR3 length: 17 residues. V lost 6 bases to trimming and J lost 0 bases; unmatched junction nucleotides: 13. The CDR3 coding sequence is TGTGCCAGCAGGACTTCTTGGGACAGGATTAGCTCCTACGAGCAGTACTTC. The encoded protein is CASRTSWDRISSYEQYF.

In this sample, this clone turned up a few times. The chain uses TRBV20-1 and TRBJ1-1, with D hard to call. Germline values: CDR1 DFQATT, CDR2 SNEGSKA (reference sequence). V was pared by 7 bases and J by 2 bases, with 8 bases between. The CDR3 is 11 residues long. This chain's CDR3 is CSEQLNTEAFF. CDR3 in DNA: TGCAGTGAACAATTAAACACTGAAGCTTTCTTT.

CDR3 DNA sequence: TGCAGCGTGGAGAGCGGGAAGGCCTACAATGAGCAGTTCTTC. Protein: CSVESGKAYNEQFF. The chain uses TRBV29-1 and TRBJ2-1, with 7 nucleotides matching TRBD2. The CDR3 loop spans 14 amino acids. Trimming at V came to 6 bases and at J to 2 bases, leaving 7 bases not matched to a gene. Looked up from germline, CDR1 is SQVTM and CDR2 is ANQGSEA.

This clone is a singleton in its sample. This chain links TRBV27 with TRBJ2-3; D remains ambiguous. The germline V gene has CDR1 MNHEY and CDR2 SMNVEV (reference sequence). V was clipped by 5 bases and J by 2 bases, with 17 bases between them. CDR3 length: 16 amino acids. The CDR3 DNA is TGTGCCAGCAGTCCACAGCCTAGGGCGTACACAGATACGCAGTATTTT. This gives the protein CASSPQPRAYTDTQYF.

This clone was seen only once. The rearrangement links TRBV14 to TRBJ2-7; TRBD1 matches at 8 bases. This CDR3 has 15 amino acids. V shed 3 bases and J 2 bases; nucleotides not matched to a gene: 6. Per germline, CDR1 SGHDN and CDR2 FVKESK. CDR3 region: CASSQKGTGPYEQYF. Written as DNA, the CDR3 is TGTGCCAGCAGCCAGAAGGGGACAGGACCCTACGAGCAGTACTTC.

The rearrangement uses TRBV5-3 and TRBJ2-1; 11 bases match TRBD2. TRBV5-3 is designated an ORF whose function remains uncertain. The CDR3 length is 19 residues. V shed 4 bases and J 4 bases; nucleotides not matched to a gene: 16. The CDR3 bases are TGTGCCAGAAGCGTGCCGGCTAGCGGGAGGCCCTCGAATTACAATGAGCAGTTCTTC. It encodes CARSVPASGRPSNYNEQFF.

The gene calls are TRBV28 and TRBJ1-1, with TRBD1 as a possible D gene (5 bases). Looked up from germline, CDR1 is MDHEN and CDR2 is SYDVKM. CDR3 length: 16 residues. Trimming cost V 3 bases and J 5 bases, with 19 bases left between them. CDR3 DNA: TGTGCCAGCAGTTTCTGGGGCCACGCCGAGGGGACTGAAGCTTTCTTT. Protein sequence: CASSFWGHAEGTEAFF.

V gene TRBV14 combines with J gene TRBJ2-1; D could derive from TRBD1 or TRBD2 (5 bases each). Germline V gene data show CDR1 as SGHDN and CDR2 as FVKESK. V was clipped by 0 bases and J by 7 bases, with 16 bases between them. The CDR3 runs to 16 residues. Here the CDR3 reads CASSQDRESWGNEQFF. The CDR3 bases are TGTGCCAGCAGCCAAGACAGGGAGTCCTGGGGGAATGAGCAGTTCTTC.

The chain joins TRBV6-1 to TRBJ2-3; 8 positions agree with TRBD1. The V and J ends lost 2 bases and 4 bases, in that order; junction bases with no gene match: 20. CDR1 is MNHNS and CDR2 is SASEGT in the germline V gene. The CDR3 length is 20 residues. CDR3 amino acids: CASSEQGAPFLRHRPDTQYF. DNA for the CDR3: TGTGCCAGCAGTGAACAGGGGGCCCCTTTTCTTAGACATCGCCCAGATACGCAGTATTTT.

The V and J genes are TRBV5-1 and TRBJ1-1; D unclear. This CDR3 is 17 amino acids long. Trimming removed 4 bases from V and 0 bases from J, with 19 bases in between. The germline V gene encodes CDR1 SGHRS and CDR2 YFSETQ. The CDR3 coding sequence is TGCGCCAGCAGCCCGCGTATGTCTGAGTTCATGAACACTGAAGCTTTCTTT. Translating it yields CASSPRMSEFMNTEAFF.

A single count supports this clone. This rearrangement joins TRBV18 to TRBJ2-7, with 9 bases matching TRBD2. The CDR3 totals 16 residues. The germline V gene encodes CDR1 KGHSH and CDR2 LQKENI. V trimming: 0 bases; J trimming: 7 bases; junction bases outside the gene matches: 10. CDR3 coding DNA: TGTGCCAGCTCACCACCGGCTAGCGGGACTTCTGGGGAGCAGTACTTC. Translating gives CASSPPASGTSGEQYF.

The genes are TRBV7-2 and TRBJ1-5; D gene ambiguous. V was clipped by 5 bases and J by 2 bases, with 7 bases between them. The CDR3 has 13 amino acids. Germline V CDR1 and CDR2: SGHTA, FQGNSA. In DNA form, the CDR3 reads TGTGCCAGCAGCGTTAGTGGCAATCAGCCCCAGCATTTT. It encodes CASSVSGNQPQHF.

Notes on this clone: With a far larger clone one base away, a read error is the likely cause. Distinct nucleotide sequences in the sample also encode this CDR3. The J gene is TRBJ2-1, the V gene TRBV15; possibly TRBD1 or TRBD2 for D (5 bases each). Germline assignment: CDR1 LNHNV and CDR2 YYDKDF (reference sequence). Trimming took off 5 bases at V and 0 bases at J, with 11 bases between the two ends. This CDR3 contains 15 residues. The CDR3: CATSGTSGSYNEQFF. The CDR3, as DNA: TGTGCCACCAGCGGGACCAGCGGCTCCTACAATGAGCAGTTCTTC.

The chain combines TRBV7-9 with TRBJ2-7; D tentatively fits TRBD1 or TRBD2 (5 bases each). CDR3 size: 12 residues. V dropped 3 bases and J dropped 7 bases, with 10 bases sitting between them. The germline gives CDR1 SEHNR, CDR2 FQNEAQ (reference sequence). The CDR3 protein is CASSFGTGEQYF. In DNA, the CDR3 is TGTGCCAGCAGCTTCGGGACGGGAGAGCAGTACTTC. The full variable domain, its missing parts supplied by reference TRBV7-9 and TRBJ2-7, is DTGVSQNPRHKITKRGQNVTFRCDPISEHNRLYWYRQTLGQGPEFLTYFQNEAQLEKSRLLSDRFSAERPKGSFSTLEIQRTEQGDSAMYLCASSFGTGEQYFGPGTRLTVT.

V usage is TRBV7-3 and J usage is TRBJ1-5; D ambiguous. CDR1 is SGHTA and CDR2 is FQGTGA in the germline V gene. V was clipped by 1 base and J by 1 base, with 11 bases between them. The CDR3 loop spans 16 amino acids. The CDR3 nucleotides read TGTGCCAGCAGCTTAAGCCAGCGAGTGAGCAATCAGCCCCAGCATTTT. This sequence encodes CASSLSQRVSNQPQHF.

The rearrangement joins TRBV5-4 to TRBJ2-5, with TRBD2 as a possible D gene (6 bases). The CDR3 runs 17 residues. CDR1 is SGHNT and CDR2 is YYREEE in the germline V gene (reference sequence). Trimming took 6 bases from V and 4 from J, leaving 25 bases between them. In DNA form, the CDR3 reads TGTGCCAGCAACTTCGGGGGACTTGGCGGCGTGGGAGAGACCCAGTACTTC. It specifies CASNFGGLGGVGETQYF.

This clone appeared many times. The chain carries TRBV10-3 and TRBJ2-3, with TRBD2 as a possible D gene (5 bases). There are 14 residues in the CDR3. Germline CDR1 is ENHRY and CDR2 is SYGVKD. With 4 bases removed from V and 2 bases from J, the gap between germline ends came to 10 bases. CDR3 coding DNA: TGTGCCATCAGTGCTCGGGAATCCACAGATACGCAGTATTTT. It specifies CAISARESTDTQYF.

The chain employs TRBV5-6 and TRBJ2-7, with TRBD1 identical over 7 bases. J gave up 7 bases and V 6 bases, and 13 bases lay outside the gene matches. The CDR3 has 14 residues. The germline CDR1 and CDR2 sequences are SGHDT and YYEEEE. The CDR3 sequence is CASTRGLNVGEQYF. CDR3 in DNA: TGTGCCAGCACGAGGGGGCTCAATGTAGGGGAGCAGTACTTC. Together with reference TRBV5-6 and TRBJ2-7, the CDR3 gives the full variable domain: DAGVTQSPTHLIKTRGQQVTLRCSPKSGHDTVSWYQQALGQGPQFIFQYYEEEERQRGNFPDRFSGHQFPNYSSELNVNALLLGDSALYLCASTRGLNVGEQYFGPGTRLTVT.

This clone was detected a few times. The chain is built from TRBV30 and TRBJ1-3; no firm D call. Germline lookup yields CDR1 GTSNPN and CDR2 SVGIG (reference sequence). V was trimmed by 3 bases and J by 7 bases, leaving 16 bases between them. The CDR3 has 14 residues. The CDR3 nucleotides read TGTGCCTGGAGGCCTAGGAGTGCCGGGAACACCATATATTTT. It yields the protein CAWRPRSAGNTIYF.

CDR3 sequence reads: CASSFPTGTDEQYF. CDR3 bases: TGCGCCAGCAGCTTCCCGACAGGGACGGACGAGCAGTACTTC. The rearrangement uses TRBV5-1 and TRBJ2-7; TRBD1 matches 7 bases. Germline CDR1 SGHRS, CDR2 YFSETQ. The V and J ends lost 2 bases and 5 bases, in that order; junction bases with no gene match: 7. The CDR3 covers 14 residues.